This T cell receptor (beta chain) emerged from a study of CD8 T cells in ankylosing spondylitis. Study outcomes and limitations: Enrichment of disease-linked clones was reportedly significant in matched ankylosing spondylitis synovial fluid.

This clonotype appeared a few times. Antigen unknown. MiXCR, applied by TCRdb to the 5' RACE reads, yields one record per CDR3 protein. In the table there are around 230,000 distinct CDR3 sequences, 8% to 9% of which are singletons. This CDR3 is 13 amino acids long. Germline values: CDR1 SGDLS, CDR2 YYNGEE. Between the trimmed V and J ends, which lost 2 bases and 3 bases, there was a span of 8 bases. J is TRBJ1-2 and V is TRBV9, with D maybe TRBD1 (5 bases). The source is a female donor with ankylosing spondylitis or in good health (not recorded which). Sequences were obtained from blood, either unsorted or a sorted T cell fraction (not recorded which). This chain's CDR3 is CASSVGEYYGYTF. CDR3 in DNA: TGTGCCAGCAGCGTGGGGGAATACTATGGCTACACCTTC.